This TCR beta chain derives from a study of shared clonotypes between healthy human individuals. At the level of the study: The cohort had a couple of women and three men, ages 18 to 49. Study conclusions and caveats: Tissue TCR repertoires likely differ from these blood-only repertoires.

This clone was seen a single time. Its antigen is still unknown. A far larger clone is off by one base, so a read error is likely. Germline CDR1 is SGHVS and CDR2 is FQNEAQ. V lost 7 bases, J lost 3 bases, and 8 bases stayed unmatched. This CDR3 contains 15 residues. Study processing details: Junction-only sequences without quality scores were provided by ImmunoSEQ, so filtering was different. Only in-frame clones appear in the TCRdb table, and some are missing; sequencing was by immunoSEQ multiplex PCR. Clone size and V and J calls were adopted from that table, with D and trimming inferred from the DNA. The sample consists of approximately 500,000 clones, about 75% of them appearing once.

The TCR sequence derives from a woman aged 40-49 years in good health. Some clones in this sample may be carry-over from other donors' samples. The rearrangement links TRBV7-8 to TRBJ2-1, with 8 bases aligning to TRBD2. The sequenced sample was PBMCs. This chain's CDR3 is CASTGGPGVYNEQFF. The CDR3 nucleotides are TGTGCCAGCACGGGAGGGCCTGGCGTCTACAATGAGCAGTTCTTC.